This is a list of T cell receptor beta chains from one sample in a study of vaccination effects on CD4 cells after COVID-19. No cognate antigen is known for these TCRs. TCRdb keeps only in-frame clones here, not all; method: immunoSEQ multiplex PCR. This table has roughly 35,000 clones, 60% to 80% appearing once. The specimen comprised CD4+ T cells from PBMCs cultured with HCoV-OC43 spike peptides, sampled before COVID-19 vaccination. The receptor set was obtained from a human donor who received a COVID-19 vaccine. Both conserved end residues are part of each CDR3. D genes are given only for firm matches. Clone size is not always given. Where it is, it says once, few, many or a class for expanded clones.

TRBJ2-1	TRBV5-5	-	TRBD2	TGTGCCAGCAGCCGCCCACTAGCGGGGTATTACAATGAGCAGTTCTTC	CASSRPLAGYYNEQFF
TRBJ2-7	TRBV7-9	-	TRBD2	TGTGCCAGCAGCTCAGCGGGCGTAAGACTAGCGGGCCGCCTCAAGCAGTACTTC	CASSSAGVRLAGRLKQYF
TRBJ2-5	TRBV11-2	-	TRBD2	TGTGCCAGCAGCGGTAGTCGGCAGGGAGGGGAGACCCAGTACTTC	CASSGSRQGGETQYF
TRBJ2-5	TRBV6-5	-	TRBD2	TGTGCCAGCAGGACTAGCGGGAGAGAGACCCAGTACTTC	CASRTSGRETQYF
TRBJ1-4	TRBV10-3	-	TRBD1	TGTGCCATCAGCGCTACAGGGGTAGAAAAACTGTTTTTT	CAISATGVEKLFF
TRBJ2-2	TRBV10-1	once	TRBD2	TGCGCCAGCAGCGTTAGCGGGGGTACGACCGGGGAGCTGTTTTTT	CASSVSGGTTGELFF
TRBJ2-7	TRBV6-5	-	TRBD1	TGTGCCAGCAGTCGGGACAGGATATCCTACGAGCAGTACTTC	CASSRDRISYEQYF
TRBJ2-7	TRBV11-3	once	-	TGTGCCAGCAGCGGGCAGCCTACCTACGAGCAGTACTTC	CASSGQPTYEQYF
TRBJ1-6	TRBV7-2	few	-	TGTGCCAGCAGTACAGGGTTACGATCACCCCTCCACTTT	CASSTGLRSPLHF
TRBJ2-5	TRBV7-7	-	TRBD1	TGTGCCAGCAGCCAGGGACAGGGGGCGTGGGAGACCCAGTACTTC	CASSQGQGAWETQYF
TRBJ1-2	TRBV4-2	few	-	TGTGCCAGCAGCCAATTAGGGGGGATCGGCGTAAGCGACTATGGCTACACCTTC	CASSQLGGIGVSDYGYTF
TRBJ2-1	TRBV5-1	-	TRBD2	TGCGCCAGCACCGACCCACTAGCGGGAGGGCTCAATGAGCAGTTCTTC	CASTDPLAGGLNEQFF
TRBJ1-2	TRBV7-9	few	TRBD1	TGTGCCAGCAGCGTTACCGGACAGGGCTATGGCTACACCTTC	CASSVTGQGYGYTF
TRBJ1-2	TRBV30	-	TRBD1	TGTGCCTGGAGTACCGGGACAGATAATGGCTACACCTTC	CAWSTGTDNGYTF
TRBJ1-6	TRBV5-6	-	-	TGTGCCAGCAGCTTGGAACCGATGGAGAATTCACCCCTCCACTTT	CASSLEPMENSPLHF
TRBJ1-1	TRBV15	-	-	TGTGCCACCAGCAGAGAATGGCCCGGGGGGGGCACTGAAGCTTTCTTT	CATSREWPGGGTEAFF
TRBJ2-3	TRBV11-2	-	TRBD2	TGTGCCAGCAGCTTAGTGAGTAGCGGGGGGGCCGGAGATACGCAGTATTTT	CASSLVSSGGAGDTQYF
TRBJ1-3	TRBV7-2	-	TRBD1	TGTGCCAGCAGCTCAGGGGGGTCTGACACCATATATTTT	CASSSGGSDTIYF
TRBJ2-7	TRBV10-3	-	TRBD2	TGTGCCATCAGAAGACCGGGACTAGCGGGGGTCGGGAGCTCCTACGAGCAGTACTTC	CAIRRPGLAGVGSSYEQYF
TRBJ2-1	TRBV5-4	few	-	TGTGCCAGCAGCTTGAGGCTCGTCAATGAGCAGTTCTTC	CASSLRLVNEQFF
TRBJ1-2	TRBV19	few	-	TGTGCCAGTAGTATTCCCCCAGGGGTACGCTACACCTTC	CASSIPPGVRYTF
TRBJ2-3	TRBV10-2	-	-	TGCGCCAGCAGCGGGACCCCAACTAGCACAGATACGCAGTATTTT	CASSGTPTSTDTQYF
TRBJ1-1	TRBV29-1	-	-	TGCAGCGTCACGTCGGACATGAACACTGAAGCTTTCTTT	CSVTSDMNTEAFF
TRBJ1-2	TRBV6-5	few	-	TGTGCCAGCAGTTTGAGCAGGGGAATGTACACCTTC	CASSLSRGMYTF
TRBJ2-1	TRBV11-3	-	-	TGTGCCAGCAGCTTAACCGTAGACAATGAGCAGTTCTTC	CASSLTVDNEQFF
TRBJ1-5	TRBV28	few	-	TGTGCCAGCAGTTTGGAGGCAAAGGCCCTACGGGCGGGCAATCAGCCCCAGCATTTT	CASSLEAKALRAGNQPQHF
TRBJ2-2	TRBV5-1	once	-	TGCGCCAGCAGCTTGCCAGCCCTCACCGGGGAGCTGTTTTTT	CASSLPALTGELFF
TRBJ2-3	TRBV14	-	TRBD2	TGTGCCAGCAGCCGGTATGGCGGGGGGCTAGATACGCAGTATTTT	CASSRYGGGLDTQYF
TRBJ2-3	TRBV10-3	-	-	TGTGCCATCAGTGGAGGGGGGGCCACAGATACGCAGTATTTT	CAISGGGATDTQYF
TRBJ1-5	TRBV7-8	-	-	TGTGCCAGCAGTCACCGGGAGGGCAATCAGCCCCAGCATTTT	CASSHREGNQPQHF
TRBJ1-6	TRBV5-4	-	-	TGTGCCAGCAGCCAGTCCGGGGGGACCTATAATTCACCCCTCCACTTT	CASSQSGGTYNSPLHF
TRBJ1-2	TRBV14	few	TRBD1	TGTGCCAGCAGCCAAAACCGGGACAGGGGGCGCTTGGGCTATGGCTACACCTTC	CASSQNRDRGRLGYGYTF
TRBJ2-6	TRBV19	once	-	TGTGCCAGTAAACAGGACCACTCTGGGGCCAACGTCCTGACTTTC	CASKQDHSGANVLTF
TRBJ1-2	TRBV21-1	-	-	TGTGCCAGCAGTTCGGACAGGGGGTTCGACTATGGCTACACCTTC	CASSSDRGFDYGYTF
TRBJ2-7	TRBV2	-	-	TGTGCCAGCAGCAAGGTCTCGACAGGCTGGGACGAGCAGTACTTC	CASSKVSTGWDEQYF
TRBJ2-1	TRBV5-1	few	-	TGCGCCAGCAGCTTGGAATTGGCCAATGAGCAGTTCTTC	CASSLELANEQFF
TRBJ1-5	TRBV7-9	medium-sized	-	TGTGCCAGCAGCTTAGCCCTAGACTATAGCAATCAGCCCCAGCATTTT	CASSLALDYSNQPQHF
TRBJ2-1	TRBV21-1	-	-	TGTGCCAGCAGCAAGCGGGAGGGGGTCGAGAATGAGCAGTTCTTC	CASSKREGVENEQFF
TRBJ2-7	TRBV6-5	-	TRBD1	TGTGCCGGAGGACAGGGCGGCTACGAGCAGTACTTC	CAGGQGGYEQYF
TRBJ2-1	TRBV7-8	few	TRBD2	TGTGCCAGCAGCTTAGAAGGCGGGGGGGCCTATGAGCAGTTCTTC	CASSLEGGGAYEQFF
TRBJ2-6	TRBV10-3	-	TRBD2	TGTGCCATCAGTCGCGGGCTAGCGGGGGGGGAAACCTTCTTAGGGGCCAACGTCCTGACTTTC	CAISRGLAGGETFLGANVLTF
TRBJ2-7	TRBV14	-	-	TGTGCCAGCAGCCAAGGGGGGTCCTACGAGCAGTACTTC	CASSQGGSYEQYF